The sequence of this T cell receptor (beta chain) was determined in a study of control samples from healthy donors and cancer patients. Sequencing was performed with immunoSEQ multiplex PCR; in TCRdb, only in-frame clones are kept and a portion is missing. Of around 80,000 clones in the sample, around nine tenths are singletons; the top ten hold around 5.7%. V dropped 4 bases and J dropped 4 bases, with 16 bases sitting between them. Germline loops: CDR1 SGHVS, CDR2 FQNEAQ. The CDR3 contains 16 residues. Material for sequencing was blood. The V gene is TRBV7-8, the J gene TRBJ2-2, with D possibly being TRBD2 (7 bases). The receptor's source is a woman aged 50 to 60 in good health. CDR3 protein: CASSSGGRGLTGELFF. The DNA of the CDR3 is TGTGCCAGCAGCTCGGGGGGACGGGGGCTCACCGGGGAGCTGTTTTTT.